A single sample is the source of the 25 T cell receptor beta chains below, sequenced in a study of glioma-infiltrating T cells after dendritic cell vaccination. TCRdb's table, derived via immunoSEQ multiplex PCR, lists solely in-frame clones and lacks some. The sample consists of 70,000 to 90,000 clones, around 86% of them appearing once. Time point specified: after dendritic cell vaccination, including at tumor progression/relapse. The sample consisted of blood, taken after dendritic cell vaccination. The source of these receptors is a human donor with glioblastoma.

The table lists this clone with a few counts. The V call is TRBV2, the J call TRBJ2-1; the D gene is possibly TRBD2 (5 bases). The germline CDR1 and CDR2 sequences are SNHLY and FYNNEI. CDR3 length equals 13 residues. Trimming removed 7 bases at V and 4 bases at J, with 11 bases between. CDR3 sequence (DNA): TGTGCCAGCACCCGGACTGGATACAATGAGCAGTTCTTC. The encoded protein is CASTRTGYNEQFF.

The V gene is TRBV29-1, the J gene TRBJ2-2, with 8 positions matching TRBD2. The V and J ends lost 2 bases and 4 bases, in that order; junction bases with no gene match: 18. Germline V CDR1 and CDR2: SQVTM, ANQGSEA. The CDR3 is made up of 19 amino acids. The CDR3 DNA reads TGCAGCGTTGAAATATCAGTCAGGACTAGCAATTCGGGCACCGGGGAGCTGTTTTTT. It specifies CSVEISVRTSNSGTGELFF.

This clone appeared many times. This chain links TRBV6-1 with TRBJ2-1; no clear D gene. Between the trimmed V and J ends, which lost 0 bases and 3 bases, there was a span of 6 bases. The germline CDR1 and CDR2 sequences are MNHNS and SASEGT. The CDR3 is 14 residues long. Here the CDR3 reads CASSEAGGYNEQFF. CDR3 coding DNA: TGTGCCAGCAGTGAAGCCGGCGGCTACAATGAGCAGTTCTTC.

The V gene is TRBV27, the J gene TRBJ1-2, with TRBD1 as a possible D gene (6 bases). Trimming stripped 8 bases from V and 6 bases from J, with 16 bases between. The CDR3 spans 13 residues. The germline V gene has CDR1 MNHEY and CDR2 SMNVEV (reference sequence). In DNA, the CDR3 is TGTGCCAGCTCCCCTGGGAGGGGGAATGGCTACACCTTC. Its translation is CASSPGRGNGYTF.

The chain carries TRBV7-3 and TRBJ2-1, with TRBD2 matching 10 bases. The trim removed 4 bases at V and 7 bases at J, leaving 7 bases unmatched. This CDR3 comprises 15 residues. The V gene's germline CDR1 is SGHTA and CDR2 FQGTGA. The CDR3 reads CASSSKRGGRNEQFF. DNA of the CDR3: TGTGCCAGCAGCTCAAAGCGGGGGGGCCGGAATGAGCAGTTCTTC.

This chain connects TRBV5-1 to TRBJ1-6, with a possible D match to TRBD1 (6 bases). Germline V gene lookup returns CDR1 SGHRS and CDR2 YFSETQ. The V end lost 5 bases, the J end lost 5 bases, and 14 bases lay between the germline ends. The CDR3 extends over 15 amino acids. In DNA, the CDR3 is TGCGCCAGCAGGCGGACAGATCAACATAATTCACCCCTCCACTTT. It is translated as CASRRTDQHNSPLHF. The full variable domain, completed using reference TRBV5-1 and TRBJ1-6, is KAGVTQTPRYLIKTRGQQVTLSCSPISGHRSVSWYQQTPGQGLQFLFEYFSETQRNKGNFPGRFSGRQFSNSRSEMNVSTLELGDSALYLCASRRTDQHNSPLHFGNGTRLTVT.

The rearrangement uses TRBV2 and TRBJ2-1; the D gene is possibly TRBD1 (6 bases). V lost 2 bases to trimming and J lost 7 bases, with 21 bases between them. CDR1 is SNHLY, CDR2 FYNNEI, per germline. There are 17 residues in the CDR3. The CDR3 sequence: CASSERLFSGTLNEQFF. CDR3 nucleotide sequence: TGTGCCAGCAGTGAACGTCTATTCTCGGGGACATTGAATGAGCAGTTCTTC.

Points on this clone: Additional DNA sequences in this sample encode the identical CDR3. The gene calls are TRBV6-6 and TRBJ1-5; TRBD1 aligns across 9 bases. V shed 6 bases and J 5 bases; nucleotides not matched to a gene: 2. Germline V CDR1 and CDR2: MNHNY, SVGAGI (reference sequence). CDR3 length equals 13 residues. Here the CDR3 DNA reads TGTGCCAGCAGCCGGGACAGGGATCAGCCCCAGCATTTT. This gives the protein CASSRDRDQPQHF.

V usage is TRBV5-1 and J usage is TRBJ2-7; D might be TRBD1 (6 bases). This CDR3 is built from 15 residues. V gave up 1 base and J gave up 4 bases, with 15 bases separating them. CDR1 is SGHRS and CDR2 is YFSETQ in the germline V gene. The CDR3 reads CASSLTGMNGYEQYF. The CDR3 coding sequence is TGCGCCAGCAGCTTGACAGGGATGAATGGGTACGAGCAGTACTTC.

This clone came up once. The chain uses TRBV5-1 and TRBJ2-1, with TRBD1 identical over 8 bases. CDR3 length equals 14 residues. Germline V gives CDR1 SGHRS, CDR2 YFSETQ. Trimming cost V 4 bases and J 5 bases; bases outside gene matches: 5. The DNA for the CDR3 is TGCGCCAGCAGCCGGGGACAGGACCACAATGAGCAGTTCTTC. Amino acids: CASSRGQDHNEQFF.

The V gene is TRBV6-1, the J gene TRBJ1-4, with D unclear. The CDR3 contains 12 residues. Trimming took off 0 bases at V and 8 bases at J, with 4 bases between the two ends. Germline CDR1 MNHNS, CDR2 SASEGT. This chain's CDR3 is CASSEAGEKLFF. In DNA, the CDR3 is TGTGCCAGCAGTGAAGCGGGCGAAAAACTGTTTTTT.

The chain employs TRBV7-2 and TRBJ2-7; D may be TRBD2 (6 bases). Germline V gives CDR1 SGHTA, CDR2 FQGNSA. The length of the CDR3 is 15 residues. V was pared by 3 bases and J by 2 bases, with 14 bases between. CDR3 nucleotide sequence: TGTGCCAGCAGCTTTTTGGGAGGAAGGCCCTACGAGCAGTACTTC. This encodes CASSFLGGRPYEQYF.

V and J are TRBV7-3 and TRBJ1-2, with D possibly TRBD1 on 5 matching bases. Germline-derived CDR1 and CDR2 are SGHTA and FQGTGA. V was cut by 5 bases and J by 7 bases, with 14 bases left in between. This CDR3 is built from 13 residues. The CDR3 nucleotides are TGTGCCAGCAGCCCGCAGGGAGGAGGTGGCTACACCTTC. Residues: CASSPQGGGGYTF.

This sequence joins TRBV10-3 and TRBJ1-6, with D uncertain. Per the germline V gene, CDR1 is ENHRY and CDR2 is SYGVKD. CDR3 length: 14 residues. Trimming removed 5 bases from V and 7 bases from J, with 12 bases in between. CDR3 in DNA: TGTGCCATCAGTCTTGATCGAGCAAATTCACCCCTCCACTTT. Translating it yields CAISLDRANSPLHF.

This chain uses TRBV29-1 with TRBJ1-1; tentatively, D is TRBD1 (5 bases). CDR3 length: 13 amino acids. Trimming shortened V by 1 base and J by 6 bases, and 12 bases separated the two germline ends. CDR1 and CDR2 from the germline V gene are SQVTM and ANQGSEA. The CDR3 here is CSVEVAEGAEAFF. The CDR3 DNA is TGCAGCGTTGAAGTGGCAGAAGGGGCTGAAGCTTTCTTT.

V and J are TRBV25-1 and TRBJ1-1, with 7 bases lining up with TRBD1. V gave up 7 bases and J gave up 4 bases; unmatched junction bases: 6. This CDR3 spans 13 amino acids. Germline V gene data show CDR1 as MGHDK and CDR2 as SYGVNS. CDR3 bases: TGTGCCAGCACAATTGACAGGGTCACTGAAGCTTTCTTT. Translating gives CASTIDRVTEAFF. The variable domain in full, completed from reference TRBV25-1 and TRBJ1-1, reads EADIYQTPRYLVIGTGKKITLECSQTMGHDKMYWYQQDPGMELHLIHYSYGVNSTEKGDLSSESTVSRIRTEHFPLTLESARPSHTSQYLCASTIDRVTEAFFGQGTRLTVV.

V gene TRBV7-8 combines with J gene TRBJ1-1; D is undetermined. Germline CDR1 is SGHVS and CDR2 is FQNEAQ. This CDR3 is 16 amino acids long. V was pared by 5 bases and J by 1 base, with 17 bases between. The CDR3 DNA follows: TGTGCCAGCAGCGATCGCGGGGAGTTATCGAACACTGAAGCTTTCTTT. This gives the protein CASSDRGELSNTEAFF.

The V and J genes are TRBV30 and TRBJ1-6; no definite D call. Germline CDR1 reads GTSNPN; CDR2 reads SVGIG (reference sequence). The germline V and J ends were trimmed by 0 bases and 0 bases, with 3 bases remaining between them. The CDR3 runs to 14 residues. This chain's CDR3 is CAWSVSSYNSPLHF. In DNA form, the CDR3 reads TGTGCCTGGAGTGTCAGCTCCTATAATTCACCCCTCCACTTT.

V usage is TRBV14 and J usage is TRBJ2-2; D possibly corresponds to TRBD2 (6 bases). V shed 0 bases and J shed 4 bases, with 12 bases lying between them. This CDR3 spans 16 amino acids. Germline V CDR1 and CDR2: SGHDN, FVKESK. As DNA, the CDR3 is TGTGCCAGCAGCCAAGATACGGGAGAACTCACCGGGGAGCTGTTTTTT. The encoded protein is CASSQDTGELTGELFF. The full variable domain, completed using reference TRBV14 and TRBJ2-2, is EAGVTQFPSHSVIEKGQTVTLRCDPISGHDNLYWYRRVMGKEIKFLLHFVKESKQDESGMPNNRFLAERTGGTYSTLKVQPAELEDSGVYFCASSQDTGELTGELFFGEGSRLTVL.

The chain is built from TRBV5-1 and TRBJ2-5; 7 nucleotides agree with TRBD1. Trimming took 1 base from V and 4 from J; bases not matched to a gene: 10. The germline CDR1 and CDR2 sequences are SGHRS and YFSETQ. The CDR3 spans 16 residues. CDR3 in DNA: TGCGCCAGCAGCTTGTGGGACAGTACAAGTGTAGAGACCCAGTACTTC. This encodes CASSLWDSTSVETQYF.

The J gene is TRBJ2-7, the V gene TRBV9, with 9 bases identical to TRBD1. The CDR3 has 14 residues. V was pared by 0 bases and J by 6 bases, with 4 bases of the junction left unmatched. Germline lookup yields CDR1 SGDLS and CDR2 YYNGEE. The CDR3 DNA sequence: TGTGCCAGCAGCGTAGGGGACAGGGTGTCCGAGCAGTACTTC. Translated, it gives CASSVGDRVSEQYF.

The rearrangement uses TRBV25-1 and TRBJ2-5; TRBD1 aligns across 7 bases. V shed 3 bases and J 5 bases; nucleotides not matched to a gene: 3. This CDR3 is built from 13 residues. Germline values: CDR1 MGHDK, CDR2 SYGVNS. The DNA for the CDR3 is TGTGCCAGCAGTGAGACAGGGCTGGAGACCCAGTACTTC. This gives the protein CASSETGLETQYF.

This sequence joins TRBV10-3 and TRBJ2-7, with D unresolved. Germline loops: CDR1 ENHRY, CDR2 SYGVKD. V lost 4 bases, J lost 3 bases, and 7 bases lay in between. The CDR3 contains 12 residues. The CDR3 DNA is TGTGCCATCAGTGGTGGCAACTACGAGCAGTACTTC. Residues: CAISGGNYEQYF.

This chain connects TRBV19 to TRBJ2-7; the match to TRBD1 covers 11 bases. This CDR3 is 14 amino acids long. Per the germline V gene, CDR1 is LNHDA and CDR2 is SQIVND (reference sequence). Trimming removed 3 bases from V and 7 bases from J; junction bases left unmatched: 5. Here the CDR3 DNA reads TGTGCCAGTAGTATGGGACAGGGGGTTTTAGAGCAGTACTTC. Protein sequence: CASSMGQGVLEQYF.

The chain employs TRBV7-2 and TRBJ2-7, with TRBD2 as a possible D gene (5 bases). The CDR3 spans 14 residues. The germline CDR1 and CDR2 sequences are SGHTA and FQGNSA. Between the trimmed V and J ends, which lost 1 base and 6 bases, there was a span of 13 bases. The DNA of the CDR3 is TGTGCCAGCAGCTTAGTTCCTAGCCAAAGCGAGCAGTACTTC. Translated, it gives CASSLVPSQSEQYF.